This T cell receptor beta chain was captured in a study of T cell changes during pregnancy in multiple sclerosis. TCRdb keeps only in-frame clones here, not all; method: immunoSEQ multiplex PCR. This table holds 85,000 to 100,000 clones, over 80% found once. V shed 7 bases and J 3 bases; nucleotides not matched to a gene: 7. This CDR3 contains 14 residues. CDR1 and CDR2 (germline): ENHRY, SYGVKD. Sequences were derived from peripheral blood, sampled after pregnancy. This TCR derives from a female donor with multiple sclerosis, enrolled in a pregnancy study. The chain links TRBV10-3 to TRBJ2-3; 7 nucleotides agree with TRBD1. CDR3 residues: CAINPGGETDTQYF. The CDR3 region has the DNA TGTGCCATCAATCCAGGGGGTGAAACAGATACGCAGTATTTT.